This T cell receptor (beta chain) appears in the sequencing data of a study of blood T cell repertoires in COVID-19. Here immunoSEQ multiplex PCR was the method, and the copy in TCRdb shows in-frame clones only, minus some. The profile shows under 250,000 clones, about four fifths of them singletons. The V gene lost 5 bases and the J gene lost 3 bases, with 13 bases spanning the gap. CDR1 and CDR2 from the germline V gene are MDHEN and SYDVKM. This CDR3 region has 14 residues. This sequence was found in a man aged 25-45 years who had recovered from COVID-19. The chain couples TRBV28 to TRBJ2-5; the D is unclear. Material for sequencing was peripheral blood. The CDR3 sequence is CASSPGTEEETQYF. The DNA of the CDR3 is TGTGCCAGCAGTCCAGGTACAGAAGAAGAGACCCAGTACTTC.